This is a list of T cell receptor beta chains from one sample in a study of T-cell memory formation after mild COVID-19. In TCRdb, the 5' RACE reads were re-called with MiXCR into one record per CDR3 protein. The sample gives around 250,000 distinct CDR3 sequences, 15% to 20% of which show up once; around 23% is in the top ten. Source material: PBMCs or a T cell subset sorted from them (not recorded which). The origin of the receptors is a man aged 18 to 35 who had mild COVID-19 (a few samples of this study predate the infection). Cell type and time point are not known. The CDR3 runs from the conserved cysteine through the conserved F or W. Fields, in order: CDR3 DNA, CDR3 protein, J gene, D gene, clone size, V gene. A D gene is named only where the DNA matches it firmly. Clone size is stated in some rows and not others, as once, few, many or a class when expanded.

TGTGCCAGCAGACAGGGGGCGAATGAAAAACTGTTTTTT CASRQGANEKLFF TRBJ1-4 TRBD1 few TRBV7-2
TGTGCCAGCGTAGCCGAACATGAGCAGTTCTTC CASVAEHEQFF TRBJ2-1 - - TRBV28
TGTGCCAGTAGTTTGAGACCGGACGGAATTGGAAACACCATATATTTT CASSLRPDGIGNTIYF TRBJ1-3 - - TRBV19
TGTGCCAGCAGGTTGGGGGCCCAACCTTCCTACAATGAGCAGTTCTTC CASRLGAQPSYNEQFF TRBJ2-1 - - TRBV6-6
TGCAGTGCTAACCTAGCGGGGGCTTACAATGAGCAGTTCTTC CSANLAGAYNEQFF TRBJ2-1 TRBD2 - TRBV20-1
TGCAGTGCTAGATCCATCTCTGGAAACACCATATATTTT CSARSISGNTIYF TRBJ1-3 - - TRBV20-1
TGCGCCTCACGGGGACTCAACACCGGGGAGCTGTTTTTT CASRGLNTGELFF TRBJ2-2 - many TRBV4-1
TGTGCCAGCAGCCCAGACAGGGGAAACACTGAAGCTTTCTTT CASSPDRGNTEAFF TRBJ1-1 TRBD1 many TRBV18
TGTGCCAGCAGCTTAGCTGGGACAGGGTATGGCTACACCTTC CASSLAGTGYGYTF TRBJ1-2 TRBD1 - TRBV7-2
TGTGCCAGCAGTTATGACCGAAGGGGATCTGGGGCCAACGTCCTGACTTTC CASSYDRRGSGANVLTF TRBJ2-6 - - TRBV6-2/TRBV6-3
TGTGCCAGCAGTTACTCGGGGAACGACGAGCAGTACTTC CASSYSGNDEQYF TRBJ2-7 - few TRBV6-2/TRBV6-3
TGCGCCAGCAGCCAAGGGGACGATTCGAGGGATGAAGCTTTCTTT CASSQGDDSRDEAFF TRBJ1-1 - - TRBV4-1
TGTGCCAGCACCGTACCGGGCGTCTTAGCTAACTATGGCTACACCTTC CASTVPGVLANYGYTF TRBJ1-2 - - TRBV12-3/TRBV12-4
TGTGCCAGCAGCCTGGGGGTCACTGAAGCTTTCTTT CASSLGVTEAFF TRBJ1-1 - many TRBV5-6
TGTGCCTGGAGTAGGACAGGGGGCCCGATTTGGGGCTACACCTTC CAWSRTGGPIWGYTF TRBJ1-2 TRBD1 - TRBV30
TGTGCCAGCAGCTTGGCCGAAGGTCAGCCCCAGCATTTT CASSLAEGQPQHF TRBJ1-5 - many TRBV5-5
TGCGCCAGCAGCCCCCGCTATGGCACAGATACGCAGTATTTT CASSPRYGTDTQYF TRBJ2-3 - - TRBV4-1
TGTGCCAGCAGCCGACAGGACTCTCGAAACACCATATATTTT CASSRQDSRNTIYF TRBJ1-3 - few TRBV11-2
TGTGCCACCAGTGATCCTGGACAGGGGAGGGAAAACATTCAGTACTTC CATSDPGQGRENIQYF TRBJ2-4 TRBD1 - TRBV24-1
TGCAGTGCTACCCGAGAGGGGCTCCAGCATTTT CSATREGLQHF TRBJ1-5 - few TRBV20-1
TGCAGCGTTGAATCGGGGCAGGGCGGCGGGGAGCTGTTTTTT CSVESGQGGGELFF TRBJ2-2 - few TRBV29-1
TGCGCCAGCAGCTTAAGACAGGGTTCCAGTGATGGCTACACCTTC CASSLRQGSSDGYTF TRBJ1-2 TRBD1 - TRBV4-3
TGCGCCAGCAGCTTGGGACAGACCGCGGTCTATGGCTACACCTTC CASSLGQTAVYGYTF TRBJ1-2 - few TRBV5-1
TGTGCCACCAGTGATGGCGAGGCGTTTGCAACTAATGAAAAACTGTTTTTT CATSDGEAFATNEKLFF TRBJ1-4 - - TRBV24-1
TGTGCCAGCAGCTTAACGCCTAGCGGGGCCACAGATACGCAGTATTTT CASSLTPSGATDTQYF TRBJ2-3 TRBD2 few TRBV7-3
TGCAGTGCTAGAGTCCCCGGGCGGGGGTCCGCGAACACCGGGGAGCTGTTTTTT CSARVPGRGSANTGELFF TRBJ2-2 TRBD2 few TRBV20-1
TGCGCCAGCAGCCAGCCCGGGACCTCACCCCTCCACTTT CASSQPGTSPLHF TRBJ1-6 - few TRBV4-1
TGTGCCAGCAGTGATCCGGGGCAGGGGAGGCAAGAGACCCAGTACTTC CASSDPGQGRQETQYF TRBJ2-5 - many TRBV6-1
TGTGCCAGCAGGGTGAGACAGGGGGTCCACGAGCAGTACTTC CASRVRQGVHEQYF TRBJ2-7 TRBD1 few TRBV27
TGCGCCAGCAGACCTACAGGGGGTTTCACCGGGGAGCTGTTTTTT CASRPTGGFTGELFF TRBJ2-2 TRBD1 few TRBV5-1
TGCAGTGCTAGGATGCAGGGGGCCACAGATACGCAGTATTTT CSARMQGATDTQYF TRBJ2-3 TRBD1 - TRBV20-1
TGTGCCAGCTCACCTCACAACTATGGCTACACCTTC CASSPHNYGYTF TRBJ1-2 - - TRBV18
TGCGCCAGCAGCTTGGGGACAGGGTCCGTCTACGAGCAGTACTTC CASSLGTGSVYEQYF TRBJ2-7 TRBD1 - TRBV5-1
TGTGCCAGCAGTTCCGATCAGCCCCAGCATTTT CASSSDQPQHF TRBJ1-5 - few TRBV6-5
TGTGCCAGCAGTAATTGGATTAACACTGAAGCTTTCTTT CASSNWINTEAFF TRBJ1-1 - few TRBV7-3
TGTGCCAGCAGCCTAGGGTTAGGGGGCACAGATACGCAGTATTTT CASSLGLGGTDTQYF TRBJ2-3 - - TRBV7-2
TGTGCCAGCAGCCTGCTGCGGGGTTCCGAGCAGTACTTC CASSLLRGSEQYF TRBJ2-7 - few TRBV25-1
TGTGCCAGCAGCTTATTCGGACAGGGGGCTGGTGAGCAGTTCTTC CASSLFGQGAGEQFF TRBJ2-1 TRBD1 few TRBV7-9
TGTGCCAGCAGCTTAGCGCGGGGCAGGGGCTATGGCTACACCTTC CASSLARGRGYGYTF TRBJ1-2 - many TRBV7-2
TGCGCCAGCAGCCAAGACGGGGGGTGGATACTAGCGGGGTACAATGAGCAGTTCTTC CASSQDGGWILAGYNEQFF TRBJ2-1 TRBD2 many TRBV4-1
TGTGCCAGCAGCCGAAACCGGGGGGGTGAGCTGTTCTTC CASSRNRGGELFF TRBJ2-1 TRBD2 - TRBV6-5
TGTGCCACCAGTGATTCTCCGATAATATGGGAGCAGTTCTTC CATSDSPIIWEQFF TRBJ2-1 - few TRBV24-1